The clone carrying this T cell receptor (beta chain) was detected only a few times. Antigen: not known. The data belong to a study of T cell repertoires in cytomegalovirus infection. The CDR3 consists of 12 residues. Germline V gene data show CDR1 as SEHNR and CDR2 as FQNEAQ (reference sequence). V was cut by 5 bases and J by 7 bases, with 11 bases left in between. Findings and limits, study-wide: CMV carriers having the relevant HLA were flagged by cumulative public TCR beta family frequency.

TCRdb passed the reads through MiXCR, listing each CDR3 protein once. The repertoire consists of roughly 34,000 distinct CDR3 sequences, with roughly 49% occurring once and the leading ten covering roughly 90%. The source was CD8+ T cells from cultured PBMCs, collected from culture after CMV antigen stimulation. The V and J genes are TRBV7-9 and TRBJ1-2; D ambiguous. The receptor comes from a human donor in good health (CMV status not recorded). Some clones in this sample may be carry-over from other donors' samples. In DNA form, the CDR3 reads TGTGCCAGCAGCCCACCTGCGGGTGGCTACACCTTC. It is translated as CASSPPAGGYTF.